The clone carrying this T cell receptor beta chain was detected a few times. Its antigen is currently unknown. This specimen belongs to a study of early stage breast cancer tumors. Study-wide points: Chain pairing and CD4, CD8 or FOXP3 expression were not captured.

Measured with immunoSEQ multiplex PCR; TCRdb has only the in-frame clones, and not every one. This table has 65,000 to 75,000 clones, 80% appearing once. The clonotype was recovered from a person in their forties with breast cancer. The sequenced sample consisted of blood.

CDR3 bases: TGCAGCGTAGCAGGGGGCGATCAGACCCAGTACTTC. The encoded protein is CSVAGGDQTQYF. The chain recombines TRBV29-1 with TRBJ2-5; TRBD1 agrees at 8 bases. In germline, CDR1 is SQVTM, CDR2 ANQGSEA. The CDR3 has 12 amino acids. The V and J ends lost 6 bases and 6 bases, in that order; junction bases with no gene match: 6.